This T cell receptor (beta chain) stems from a study of blood T cell repertoires in COVID-19 (dated by TCRdb to 2018 to 2021). Study-wide context: Samples covering the acute and convalescent phases of COVID-19 were provided by collaborators in the United States, Italy and Spain. Deeply sampled blood TCRbeta repertoires from subjects exposed to, actively infected with, or recovered from COVID-19 were included in the dataset. Samples were obtained from the ongoing ImmuneRACE study (first 160 participants) and from over 1,000 subjects provided by 6 global collaborators. Sample metadata almost always included a de-identified subject ID, COVID-19 status, age in years and sex. The prospective study material was composed of cDNA or gDNA derived from T cells, B-cell-depleted T cells, or PBMCs. A freely available public database, intended as a resource for researchers studying the immune response to SARS-CoV-2, is where the repertoires were released. Where HLA class I and class II types were available, the types were taken from metadata supplied by the sample provider, not from assay-based typing.

From its cysteine to its phenylalanine, the CDR3 spans 14 amino acids. This entry keeps only the CDR3 DNA: 42 bases, framed from base 1. V is pared back by 5 bases and J by 1 base, with 9 bases lying between the germline termini. The germline V gene yields SGHRS for CDR1 and YFSETQ for CDR2. Each collaborating institution followed its own protocols to collect whole blood in K2EDTA tubes. For TCRbeta analysis, collaborators shipped samples in one of three forms: frozen whole blood, isolated PBMCs, or DNA extracted from either of those sample types. Broad study findings and their caveats: How much clinical and demographic metadata was included differed by source and by participant, and the metadata was provided uncurated.

The immunoSEQ Assay, a bias-controlled multiplex PCR, was used to amplify TCRbeta CDR3 regions from genomic DNA. The study's processing was this. The number of nucleated cells in each sample was estimated from the amplification of reference gene primers within the assay. To quantify the absolute abundance of each unique TCRbeta CDR3 rearrangement, sequence reads were collapsed and filtered. For each sample, productive Simpson clonality was calculated as the square root of Simpson's diversity index across productive rearrangements. Held by TCRdb, this immuneACCESS table contains in-frame sequences only and omits some clones. Under half of the omission traces to an unresolved V gene where checked; the cause of the rest is unknown. V and J calls and clone size are copied from that table; D and trimming were computed from the DNA. A total of around 380,000 clones appear in this sample, 70% to 85% of them only once. Under 1.2% of the sample comes from the top ten.

Details on this clone: The clone's antigen remains unknown. Base qualities are not provided; no much larger clone lies one nucleotide away.

The sequence joins TRBV5-1 to TRBJ2-2; TRBD2 could be the D gene, as 5 bases match. This receptor was identified in a human donor with acute or convalescent COVID-19. The donor label of this sample is uncertain. The sample was peripheral blood. The sequenced DNA is TGCGCCAGCAGGGATCGGGGGAACACCGGGGAGCTGTTTTTT. It codes for CASRDRGNTGELFF. Extended through the reference TRBV5-1 and TRBJ2-2 proteins, this CDR3 yields the full variable domain: KAGVTQTPRYLIKTRGQQVTLSCSPISGHRSVSWYQQTPGQGLQFLFEYFSETQRNKGNFPGRFSGRQFSNSRSEMNVSTLELGDSALYLCASRDRGNTGELFFGEGSRLTVL.